This is a list of T cell receptor beta chains from one sample in a study of sequential checkpoint blockade in melanoma. Generated by immunoSEQ multiplex PCR, the TCRdb table keeps only in-frame clones and is missing some. The sample includes more than 9,500 clones, approximately 83% seen only once; the top ten take about half. This specimen consisted of CD8+ T cells sorted from blood (inferred from file names), obtained from a patient given nivolumab and ipilimumab in sequence. The receptors stem from a human donor with melanoma. The CDR3 runs from the conserved cysteine through the conserved F or W. Fields, in order: J gene, clone size, V gene, D gene, CDR3 protein, CDR3 DNA. A D gene is named only where the DNA matches it firmly. The size field is filled for only some rows; it gives once, few, many or a size class.

>TRBJ2-7|NA|TRBV4-2|TRBD1
CASSQEHRGLDEQYF
TGTGCCAGCAGCCAAGAACACAGGGGGCTCGACGAGCAGTACTTC
>TRBJ2-7|few|TRBV9|TRBD2
CASSPRTSGYEQYF
TGTGCCAGCAGCCCCCGGACTAGCGGCTACGAGCAGTACTTC
>TRBJ2-2|NA|TRBV7-9|TRBD1
CASSFRQGIDTGELFF
TGTGCCAGCAGCTTTAGACAGGGGATAGACACCGGGGAGCTGTTTTTT
>TRBJ1-2|NA|TRBV7-2|TRBD1
CASSLDAGQGWGYTF
TGTGCCAGCAGCTTAGACGCGGGACAGGGTTGGGGCTACACCTTC
>TRBJ1-3|NA|TRBV28|NA
CASRRQGSGNTIYF
TGTGCCAGCAGACGCCAGGGATCTGGAAACACCATATATTTT
>TRBJ1-5|NA|TRBV7-8|NA
CASSNTTLTVSNQPQHF
TGTGCCAGCAGCAACACGACCTTGACAGTAAGCAATCAGCCCCAGCATTTT
>TRBJ1-2|NA|TRBV9|TRBD1
CASSADRVSPYGYTF
TGTGCCAGCAGCGCGGACAGGGTCTCGCCCTATGGCTACACCTTC
>TRBJ1-1|NA|TRBV13|NA
CASSSPGTEASF
TGTGCCAGCAGCTCACCGGGAACTGAAGCTTCCTTT
>TRBJ2-3|NA|TRBV7-6|NA
CASSLLGVTDTQYF
TGTGCCAGCAGCTTATTAGGGGTCACAGATACGCAGTATTTT
>TRBJ1-2|NA|TRBV6-5|NA
CASSPRGSDGYTF
TGTGCCAGCAGTCCCCGCGGTTCTGATGGCTACACCTTC
>TRBJ1-1|NA|TRBV5-1|TRBD1
CASSTGTGRTEAFF
TGCGCCAGCAGCACCGGGACAGGGCGGACTGAAGCTTTCTTT
>TRBJ2-2|NA|TRBV6-1|NA
CASSVNFGGDTITGELFF
TGTGCCAGCAGTGTAAATTTTGGGGGCGATACGATCACCGGGGAGCTGTTTTTT
>TRBJ1-2|NA|TRBV11-3|NA
CASSGTGDYGYTF
TGTGCCAGCAGCGGCACAGGTGACTATGGCTACACCTTC
>TRBJ2-3|NA|TRBV2|NA
CASSADTQYF
TGTGCCAGCTCTGCAGATACGCAGTATTTT
>TRBJ1-6|NA|TRBV27|TRBD1
CASSSGTGFGSPLHF
TGTGCCAGCAGTTCCGGGACAGGGTTCGGTTCACCCCTCCACTTT
>TRBJ2-1|few|TRBV6-6|TRBD2
CASRPGTNRYNEQFF
TGTGCCAGCAGACCCGGGACTAACCGATACAATGAGCAGTTCTTC
>TRBJ1-4|NA|TRBV29-1|NA
CSVAVGVWEKLFF
TGCAGCGTTGCAGTCGGGGTTTGGGAAAAACTGTTTTTT
>TRBJ2-3|once|TRBV18|TRBD1
CASSLSTGGWEDTQYF
TGTGCCAGCTCACTAAGCACAGGGGGCTGGGAAGATACGCAGTATTTT
>TRBJ2-7|NA|TRBV4-2|TRBD2
CASSQDVGGGIYEQYF
TGTGCCAGCAGCCAAGATGTAGGCGGGGGTATCTACGAGCAGTACTTC
>TRBJ1-6|once|TRBV19|NA
CASSIYSGSPLHF
TGTGCCAGTAGTATTTATAGTGGTTCACCCCTCCACTTT
>TRBJ1-1|NA|TRBV4-3|NA
CASSQAGNTEAFF
TGCGCCAGCAGCCAGGCAGGGAACACTGAAGCTTTCTTT
>TRBJ2-6|NA|TRBV7-9|NA
CASSLAPGYSGANVLTF
TGTGCCAGCAGCTTAGCCCCAGGGTACTCTGGGGCCAACGTCCTGACTTTC
>TRBJ1-5|NA|TRBV27|NA
CASSRPGRPQHF
TGTGCCAGCAGCCGCCCCGGTCGGCCCCAGCATTTT